This T cell receptor (beta chain) was retrieved from a study of PD-L1 blockade in urothelial cancer. Overall study context: Of 30 or so patients, some 25 were males with bladder-origin urothelial cancer. Within tumor samples, the median T cell count was some 1,400 cells. Overall study results and limits: There was one FFPE tumor sample per patient, and it was not taken right before treatment.

Clones were sequenced by immunoSEQ multiplex PCR, and TCRdb holds only the in-frame ones, with some missing. Among some 35,000 clones listed, just over 35% were seen once. The CDR3 contains 14 residues. The germline V gene has CDR1 MNHGY and CDR2 SAAAGT. V dropped 10 bases and J dropped 4; count of bases not matched to a gene: 6. This clone was counted a few times. As yet, its antigen is unknown. The TCR comes from a man in his sixties with urothelial cancer. The sequences come from tumor tissue, collected before atezolizumab (anti-PD-L1) treatment. The chain couples TRBV6-8 to TRBJ2-1; 11 bases agree with TRBD1. CDR3 nucleotide sequence: TGTGCCATCACTGGGACAGGGGGTTACAATGAGCAGTTCTTC. Translating gives CAITGTGGYNEQFF.